This T cell receptor beta chain was sequenced during a study of blood T cell repertoires in COVID-19. Germline CDR1 and CDR2: SNHLY and FYNNEI. This CDR3 has 14 amino acids. Trimming at V came to 3 bases and at J to 7 bases, leaving 4 bases not matched to a gene. This clone was counted a few times. Methods used by the authors: Nucleated cell counts were estimated from reference gene primer amplification. Using immunoSEQ multiplex PCR, the repertoire was profiled, and TCRdb retains in-frame clones only, with some absent. V and J calls plus clone size are reproduced from that table; the DNA served to infer D and trimming. The sample shows approximately 490,000 clones, 88% of them seen only once.

The chain employs TRBV2 and TRBJ1-4; 8 positions match TRBD1. The clonotype originates from a woman between 55 and 75 years old who had recovered from COVID-19. Sequencing used PBMCs or T cells enriched from blood (not recorded which). The CDR3, as DNA: TGTGCCAGCAGTGAGGGACAGGTGGCTGAAAAACTGTTTTTT. As protein: CASSEGQVAEKLFF.